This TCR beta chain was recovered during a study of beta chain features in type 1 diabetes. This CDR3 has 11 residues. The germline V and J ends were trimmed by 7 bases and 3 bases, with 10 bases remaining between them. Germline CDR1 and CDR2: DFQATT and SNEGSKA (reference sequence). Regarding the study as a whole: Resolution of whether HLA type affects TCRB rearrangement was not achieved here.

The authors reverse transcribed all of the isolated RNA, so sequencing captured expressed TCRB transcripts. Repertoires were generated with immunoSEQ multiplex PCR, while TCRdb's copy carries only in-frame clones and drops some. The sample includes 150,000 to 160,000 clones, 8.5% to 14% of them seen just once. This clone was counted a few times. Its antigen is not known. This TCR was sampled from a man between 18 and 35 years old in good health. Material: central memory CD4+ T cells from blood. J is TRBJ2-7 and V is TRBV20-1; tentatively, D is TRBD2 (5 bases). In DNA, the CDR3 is TGCAGTGAACGGGGAGACTACGAGCAGTACTTC. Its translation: CSERGDYEQYF.